These 13 T cell receptor beta chains were sequenced from one sample in a study of T cell responses to AZD1222 COVID-19 vaccine. Assay used: immunoSEQ multiplex PCR; TCRdb lists only in-frame clones, some missing. The sample has over 100,000 clones; 90% to 95% are singletons. Here the sequenced sample was peripheral blood, taken on day 0 of AZD1222 vaccination. The receptor source for this set is an adult in good health.

For the CDR3, the DNA is TGTGCCAGCAGCCCCGAAACAGGACTAGCGGGGAGCTCTGGGGCCAACGTCCTGACTTTC. Translating it yields CASSPETGLAGSSGANVLTF. The rearrangement joins TRBV13 to TRBJ2-6; TRBD2 matches 12 bases. V lost 5 bases to trimming and J lost 0 bases; unmatched junction nucleotides: 11. The CDR3 totals 20 residues. The V gene's germline CDR1 is PRHDT and CDR2 FYEKMQ (reference sequence).

The J gene is TRBJ2-1, the V gene TRBV29-1; 7 bases map to TRBD1. The ends lost 0 bases at V and 0 bases at J; junction bases unmatched: 5. The germline CDR1 and CDR2 sequences are SQVTM and ANQGSEA. The CDR3 has 16 amino acids. The CDR3 region has the DNA TGCAGCGTTGAAGAACGACAGGGTGGCTCCTACAATGAGCAGTTCTTC. Translating it yields CSVEERQGGSYNEQFF.

The chain is built from TRBV3-1 (or the pseudogene TRBV3-2) and TRBJ2-3; the D call may be TRBD1 or TRBD2 (5 bases each). This CDR3 comprises 17 residues. CDR1 LGHDT and CDR2 YNNKEL come from the germline V gene (reference sequence). Trimming shortened V by 4 bases and J by 0 bases, and 17 bases separated the two germline ends. In DNA, the CDR3 is TGTGCCAGCAGCCCGCCGGGGCTTCAACCTAGCACAGATACGCAGTATTTT. Its protein product is CASSPPGLQPSTDTQYF.

Worth noting for this clone: The junction and the germline gene differ at one end; a read error may be behind it. The chain combines TRBV9 with TRBJ2-7, with D possibly called TRBD1 or TRBD2 (5 bases each). The CDR3 covers 12 residues. Germline assignment: CDR1 SGDLS and CDR2 YYNGEE. The CDR3: CASSAAGSSPLF. The CDR3 DNA reads TGTGCCAGCAGCGCCGCAGGGAGTTCTCCTCTCTTC.

The V call is TRBV5-1, the J call TRBJ2-3, with 7 bases aligning to TRBD1. This CDR3 comprises 14 residues. V shed 0 bases and J 5 bases; nucleotides not matched to a gene: 3. CDR1 is SGHRS and CDR2 is YFSETQ in the germline V gene. DNA of the CDR3: TGCGCCAGCAGCTTGGGGGACAGTCAAGATACGCAGTATTTT. Amino acid sequence: CASSLGDSQDTQYF. Variable domain in full (rest from reference TRBV5-1 and TRBJ2-3): KAGVTQTPRYLIKTRGQQVTLSCSPISGHRSVSWYQQTPGQGLQFLFEYFSETQRNKGNFPGRFSGRQFSNSRSEMNVSTLELGDSALYLCASSLGDSQDTQYFGPGTRLTVL.

The chain recombines TRBV6-4 with TRBJ1-4; D unclear. Trimming removed 8 bases from V and 8 bases from J, with 6 bases in between. Germline CDR1 and CDR2: MRHNA and SNTAGT. This CDR3 spans 10 amino acids. CDR3: CASLEEKLFF. In DNA, the CDR3 is TGTGCCAGCCTTGAAGAAAAACTGTTTTTT.

The rearrangement links TRBV7-3 to TRBJ2-1; TRBD1 might be the D (5 bases). Trimming stripped 5 bases from V and 6 bases from J, with 17 bases between. This CDR3 is built from 15 residues. The germline V gene encodes CDR1 SGHTA and CDR2 FQGTGA. CDR3: CASSQPLRQGNEQFF. The CDR3 DNA sequence: TGTGCCAGCAGCCAACCCCTAAGGCAGGGCAATGAGCAGTTCTTC.

V is TRBV6-2 or TRBV6-3 and J is TRBJ2-7; 8 nucleotides match TRBD2. The CDR3 has 15 amino acids. V shed 2 bases, J shed 0 bases, and the junction held 3 bases outside the gene matches. Germline CDR1 MNHEY, CDR2 SVGEGT. CDR3 nucleotides: TGTGCCAGCAGTTACGGCGGGACTAGCTCCTACGAGCAGTACTTC. Translated, it gives CASSYGGTSSYEQYF.

This chain connects TRBV6-1 to TRBJ2-1; 11 nucleotides agree with TRBD2. Germline CDR1 reads MNHNS; CDR2 reads SASEGT. CDR3 length: 15 amino acids. V lost 3 bases to trimming and J lost 2 bases; unmatched junction nucleotides: 0. The CDR3 loop reads CASSDSGGAYNEQFF. CDR3 sequence (DNA): TGTGCCAGCAGTGATAGCGGGGGGGCCTACAATGAGCAGTTCTTC.

This chain joins TRBV5-4 and TRBJ2-7; 9 bases align to TRBD1. This CDR3 comprises 15 residues. After removal of 4 bases from V and 7 bases from J, the junction contained 12 bases not matched to a gene. Germline V gene lookup returns CDR1 SGHNT and CDR2 YYREEE (reference sequence). CDR3 amino acids: CASSAGTGTLVEQYF. The CDR3 region has the DNA TGTGCCAGCAGCGCCGGGACAGGGACTTTGGTAGAGCAGTACTTC.

The chain has TRBV9 and TRBJ1-5; D is unresolved. Germline V gene lookup returns CDR1 SGDLS and CDR2 YYNGEE. The germline V and J ends were trimmed by 6 bases and 5 bases, with 15 bases remaining between them. There are 14 residues in the CDR3. The chain's CDR3 is CASTPRVSYQPQHF. The CDR3 coding sequence is TGTGCCAGCACCCCGAGGGTATCCTATCAGCCCCAGCATTTT.

The chain is built from TRBV7-3 and TRBJ2-3; D gene ambiguous. The CDR3 runs 14 residues. Germline CDR1 and CDR2: SGHTA and FQGTGA. The V end lost 5 bases, the J end lost 2 bases, and 11 bases lay between the germline ends. The CDR3 spells CASSLGTNTDTQYF. For the CDR3, the DNA is TGTGCCAGCAGCCTAGGTACAAACACAGATACGCAGTATTTT.

This chain uses TRBV11-3 with TRBJ1-2; D ambiguous. This CDR3 spans 14 amino acids. The germline gives CDR1 SGHNT, CDR2 YENEEA. Trimming removed 0 bases from V and 7 bases from J, with 12 bases in between. CDR3 protein: CASSLDSVGSGYTF. The CDR3 DNA is TGTGCCAGCAGCTTAGATTCGGTAGGGAGTGGCTACACCTTC.